This T cell receptor beta chain was captured by sequencing in a study of T cell changes during pregnancy in multiple sclerosis. TCRdb keeps only in-frame clones here, not all; method: immunoSEQ multiplex PCR. Of roughly 45,000 clones listed, roughly 90% are singletons. Per germline, CDR1 MGHRA and CDR2 YSYEKL. This CDR3 is 17 amino acids long. Trimming removed 3 bases from V and 5 bases from J; junction bases left unmatched: 11. The gene calls are TRBV4-1 and TRBJ2-3; 10 nucleotides line up with TRBD2. Sample: peripheral blood, taken in the second trimester of pregnancy. The clonotype was recovered from a female donor in good health, enrolled as a control in a pregnancy study. DNA for the CDR3: TGCGCCAGCAGCCAGGGACTAGCGTCAGGGTTAGGAGATACGCAGTATTTT. It encodes CASSQGLASGLGDTQYF.